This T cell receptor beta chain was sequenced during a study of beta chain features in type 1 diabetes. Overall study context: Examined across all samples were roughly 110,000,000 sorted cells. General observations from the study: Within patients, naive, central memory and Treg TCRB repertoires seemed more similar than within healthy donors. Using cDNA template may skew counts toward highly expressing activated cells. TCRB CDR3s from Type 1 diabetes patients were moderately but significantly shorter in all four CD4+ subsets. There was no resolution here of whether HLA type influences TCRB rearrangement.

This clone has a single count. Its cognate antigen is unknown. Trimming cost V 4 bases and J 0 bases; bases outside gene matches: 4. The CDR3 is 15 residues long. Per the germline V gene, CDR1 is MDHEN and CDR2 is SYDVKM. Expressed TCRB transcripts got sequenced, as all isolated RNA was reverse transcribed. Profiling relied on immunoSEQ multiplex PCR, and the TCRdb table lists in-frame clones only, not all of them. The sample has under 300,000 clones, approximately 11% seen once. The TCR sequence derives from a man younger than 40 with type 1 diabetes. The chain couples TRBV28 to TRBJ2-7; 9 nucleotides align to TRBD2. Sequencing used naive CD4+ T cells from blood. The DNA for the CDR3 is TGTGCCAGCAGTTCTAGCGGGACAAGCTCCTACGAGCAGTACTTC. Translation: CASSSSGTSSYEQYF.